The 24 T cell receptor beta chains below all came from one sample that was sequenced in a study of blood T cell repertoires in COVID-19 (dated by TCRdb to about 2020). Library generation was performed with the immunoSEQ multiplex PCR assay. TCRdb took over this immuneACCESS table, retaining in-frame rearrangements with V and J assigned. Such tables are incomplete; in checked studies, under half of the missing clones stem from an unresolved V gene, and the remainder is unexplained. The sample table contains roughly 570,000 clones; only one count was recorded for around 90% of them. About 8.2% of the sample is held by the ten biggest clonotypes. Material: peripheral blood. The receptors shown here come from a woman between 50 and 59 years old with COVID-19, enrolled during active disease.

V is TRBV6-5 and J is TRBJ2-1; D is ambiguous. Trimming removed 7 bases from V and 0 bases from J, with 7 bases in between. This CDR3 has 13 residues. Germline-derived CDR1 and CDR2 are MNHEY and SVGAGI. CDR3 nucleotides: TGTGCCAGCACGTCCGGCTCCTACAATGAGCAGTTCTTC. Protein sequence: CASTSGSYNEQFF.

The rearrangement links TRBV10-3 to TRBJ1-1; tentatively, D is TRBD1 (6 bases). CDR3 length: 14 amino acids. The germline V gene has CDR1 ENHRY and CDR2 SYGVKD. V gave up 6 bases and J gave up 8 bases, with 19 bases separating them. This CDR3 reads CAIRQGWGLDEAFF. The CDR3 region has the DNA TGTGCCATCAGACAGGGATGGGGGCTTGACGAAGCTTTCTTT.

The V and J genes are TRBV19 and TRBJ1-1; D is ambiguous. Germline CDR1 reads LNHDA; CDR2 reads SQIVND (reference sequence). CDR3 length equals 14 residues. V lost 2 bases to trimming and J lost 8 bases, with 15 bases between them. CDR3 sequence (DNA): TGTGCCAGTAGTATAAGGGCTAAGGAGGTCGAAGCTTTCTTT. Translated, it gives CASSIRAKEVEAFF.

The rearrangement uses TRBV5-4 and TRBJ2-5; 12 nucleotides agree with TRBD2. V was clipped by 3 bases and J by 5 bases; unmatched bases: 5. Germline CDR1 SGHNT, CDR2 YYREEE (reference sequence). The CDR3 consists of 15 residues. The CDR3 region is CASSYLAGGPETQYF. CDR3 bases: TGTGCCAGCAGCTACCTAGCGGGGGGGCCCGAGACCCAGTACTTC.

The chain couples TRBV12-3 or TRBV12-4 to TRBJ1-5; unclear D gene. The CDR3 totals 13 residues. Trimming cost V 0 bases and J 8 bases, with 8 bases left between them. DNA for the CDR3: TGTGCCAGCAGTTTAGCGGTCGTAGAGCCCCAGCATTTT. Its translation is CASSLAVVEPQHF.

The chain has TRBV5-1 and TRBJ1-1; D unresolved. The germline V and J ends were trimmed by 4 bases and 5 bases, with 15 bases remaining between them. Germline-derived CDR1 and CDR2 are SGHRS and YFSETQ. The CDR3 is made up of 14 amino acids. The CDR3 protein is CASSIQLSGTEAFF. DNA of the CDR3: TGCGCCAGCAGCATACAATTAAGCGGTACTGAAGCTTTCTTT.

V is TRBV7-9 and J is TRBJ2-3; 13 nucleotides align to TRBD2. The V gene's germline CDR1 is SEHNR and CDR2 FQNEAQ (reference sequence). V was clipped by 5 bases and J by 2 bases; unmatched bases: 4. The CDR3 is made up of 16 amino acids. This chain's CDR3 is CASSELAGGITDTQYF. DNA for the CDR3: TGTGCCAGCAGCGAACTAGCGGGGGGGATCACAGATACGCAGTATTTT.

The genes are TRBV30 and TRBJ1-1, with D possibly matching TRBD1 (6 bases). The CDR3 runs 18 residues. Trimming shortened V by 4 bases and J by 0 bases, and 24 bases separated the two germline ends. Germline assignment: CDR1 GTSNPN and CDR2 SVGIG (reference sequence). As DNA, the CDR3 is TGTGCCTGGAATAAACTACAGGGATGGAGCATCATGAACACTGAAGCTTTCTTT. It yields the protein CAWNKLQGWSIMNTEAFF.

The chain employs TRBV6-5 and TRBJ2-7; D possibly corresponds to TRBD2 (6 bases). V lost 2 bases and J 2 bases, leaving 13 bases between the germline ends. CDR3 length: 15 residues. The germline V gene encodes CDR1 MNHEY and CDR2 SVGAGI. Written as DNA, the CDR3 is TGTGCCAGCAGTTACCGGGACTTGGCTCCCTACGAGCAGTACTTC. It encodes CASSYRDLAPYEQYF.

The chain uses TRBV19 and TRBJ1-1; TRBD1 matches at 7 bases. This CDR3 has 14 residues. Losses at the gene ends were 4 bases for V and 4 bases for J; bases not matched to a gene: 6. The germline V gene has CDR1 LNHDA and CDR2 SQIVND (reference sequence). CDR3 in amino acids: CASSRTGEGTEAFF. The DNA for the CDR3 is TGTGCCAGTAGTAGGACAGGCGAGGGCACTGAAGCTTTCTTT. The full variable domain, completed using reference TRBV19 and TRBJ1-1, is DGGITQSPKYLFRKEGQNVTLSCEQNLNHDAMYWYRQDPGQGLRLIYYSQIVNDFQKGDIAEGYSVSREKKESFPLTVTSAQKNPTAFYLCASSRTGEGTEAFFGQGTRLTVV.

CDR3 in amino acids: CASSPGMNTGELFF. The DNA for the CDR3 is TGTGCCAGCAGCCCAGGGATGAACACCGGGGAGCTGTTTTTT. The chain couples TRBV6-5 to TRBJ2-2; weak D call: TRBD1 (5 bases). The length of the CDR3 is 14 residues. Germline CDR1 and CDR2: MNHEY and SVGAGI. The V gene lost 6 bases and the J gene lost 1 base, with 9 bases spanning the gap.

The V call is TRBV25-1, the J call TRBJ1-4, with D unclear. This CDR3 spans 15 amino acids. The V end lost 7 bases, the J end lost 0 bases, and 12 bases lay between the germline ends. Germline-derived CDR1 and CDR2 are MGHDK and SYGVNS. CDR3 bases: TGTGCCAGCAAACGGTACCATGCAACTAATGAAAAACTGTTTTTT. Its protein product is CASKRYHATNEKLFF.

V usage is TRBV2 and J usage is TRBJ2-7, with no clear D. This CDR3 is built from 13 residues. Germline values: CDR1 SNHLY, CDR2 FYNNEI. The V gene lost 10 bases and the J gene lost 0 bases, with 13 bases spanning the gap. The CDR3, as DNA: TGTGCCATCAACGACAAACGCTCCTACGAGCAGTACTTC. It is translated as CAINDKRSYEQYF.

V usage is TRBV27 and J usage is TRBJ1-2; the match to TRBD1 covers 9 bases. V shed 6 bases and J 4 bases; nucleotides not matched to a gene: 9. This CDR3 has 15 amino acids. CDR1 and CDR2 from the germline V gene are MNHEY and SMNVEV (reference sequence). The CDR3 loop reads CASSPSRTGVYGYTF. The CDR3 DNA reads TGTGCCAGCAGCCCATCTCGGACAGGGGTCTATGGCTACACCTTC.

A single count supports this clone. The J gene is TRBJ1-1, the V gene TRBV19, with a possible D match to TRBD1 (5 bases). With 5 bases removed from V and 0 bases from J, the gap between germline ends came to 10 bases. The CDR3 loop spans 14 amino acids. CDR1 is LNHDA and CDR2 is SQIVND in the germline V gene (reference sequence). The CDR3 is CASSLTEMNTEAFF. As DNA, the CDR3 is TGTGCCAGTAGTTTGACAGAAATGAACACTGAAGCTTTCTTT.

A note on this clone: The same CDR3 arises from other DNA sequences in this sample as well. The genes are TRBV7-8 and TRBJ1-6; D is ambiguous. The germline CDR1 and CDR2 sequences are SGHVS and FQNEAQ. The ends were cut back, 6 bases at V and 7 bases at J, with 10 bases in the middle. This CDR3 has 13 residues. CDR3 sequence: CASSPGRNSPLHF. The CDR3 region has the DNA TGTGCCAGCAGTCCAGGTCGGAATTCACCCCTCCACTTT. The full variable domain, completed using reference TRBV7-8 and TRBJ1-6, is GAGVSQSPRYKVAKRGQDVALRCDPISGHVSLFWYQQALGQGPEFLTYFQNEAQLDKSGLPSDRFFAERPEGSVSTLKIQRTQQEDSAVYLCASSPGRNSPLHFGNGTRLTVT.

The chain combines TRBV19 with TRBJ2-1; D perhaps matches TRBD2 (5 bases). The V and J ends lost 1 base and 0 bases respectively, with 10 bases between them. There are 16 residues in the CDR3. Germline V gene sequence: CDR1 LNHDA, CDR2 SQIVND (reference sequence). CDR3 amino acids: CASSIVLGSSYNEQFF. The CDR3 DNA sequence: TGTGCCAGTAGTATAGTCTTGGGGAGCTCCTACAATGAGCAGTTCTTC.

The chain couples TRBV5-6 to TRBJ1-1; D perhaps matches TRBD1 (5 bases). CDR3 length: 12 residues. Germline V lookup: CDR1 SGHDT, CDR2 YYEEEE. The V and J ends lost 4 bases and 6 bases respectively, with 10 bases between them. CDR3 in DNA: TGTGCCAGCAGCAGACAGTTAGCTGAAGCTTTCTTT. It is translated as CASSRQLAEAFF.

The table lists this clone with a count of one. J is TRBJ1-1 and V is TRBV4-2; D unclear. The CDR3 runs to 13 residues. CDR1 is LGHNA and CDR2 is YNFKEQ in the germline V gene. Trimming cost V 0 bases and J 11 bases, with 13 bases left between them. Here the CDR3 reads CASSQDAQLRAFF. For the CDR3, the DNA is TGTGCCAGCAGCCAAGATGCGCAGTTGAGGGCTTTCTTT.

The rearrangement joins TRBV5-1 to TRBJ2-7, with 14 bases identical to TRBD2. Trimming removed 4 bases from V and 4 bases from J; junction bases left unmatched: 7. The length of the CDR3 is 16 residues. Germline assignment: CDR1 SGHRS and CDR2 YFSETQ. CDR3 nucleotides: TGCGCCAGCAGCCGCGGACTAGCGGGGGGCCAATACGAGCAGTACTTC. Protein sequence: CASSRGLAGGQYEQYF.

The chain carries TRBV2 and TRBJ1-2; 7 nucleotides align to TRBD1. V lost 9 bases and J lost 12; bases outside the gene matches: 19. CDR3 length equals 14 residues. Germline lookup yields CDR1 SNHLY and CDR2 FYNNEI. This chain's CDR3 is CASTQYRDSYSNTF. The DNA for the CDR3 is TGTGCCAGTACACAATACCGGGACAGTTACTCCAACACCTTC.

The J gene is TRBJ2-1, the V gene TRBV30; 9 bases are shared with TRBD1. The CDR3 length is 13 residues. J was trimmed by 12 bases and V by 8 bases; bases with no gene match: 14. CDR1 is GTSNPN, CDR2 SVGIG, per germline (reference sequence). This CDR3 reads CAGTGTGQPLQFF. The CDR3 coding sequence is TGTGCCGGAACCGGGACAGGGCAGCCCCTGCAGTTCTTC.

CDR3 amino acids: CASSPGQGGQPQHF. For the CDR3, the DNA is TGTGCCAGCAGCCCCGGACAGGGCGGTCAGCCCCAGCATTTT. The chain couples TRBV5-5 to TRBJ1-5, with 8 positions matching TRBD1. V lost 4 bases to trimming and J lost 6 bases; unmatched junction nucleotides: 6. Germline V CDR1 and CDR2: SGHKS, YYEKEE (reference sequence). CDR3 length equals 14 residues.

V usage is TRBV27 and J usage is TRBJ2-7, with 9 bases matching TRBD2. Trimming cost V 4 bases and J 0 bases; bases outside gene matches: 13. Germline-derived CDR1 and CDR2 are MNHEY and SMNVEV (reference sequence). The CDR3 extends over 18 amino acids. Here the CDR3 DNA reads TGTGCCAGCAGTTCCCTGACTAGCGGCAGCATTAGCTCCTACGAGCAGTACTTC. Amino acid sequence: CASSSLTSGSISSYEQYF.